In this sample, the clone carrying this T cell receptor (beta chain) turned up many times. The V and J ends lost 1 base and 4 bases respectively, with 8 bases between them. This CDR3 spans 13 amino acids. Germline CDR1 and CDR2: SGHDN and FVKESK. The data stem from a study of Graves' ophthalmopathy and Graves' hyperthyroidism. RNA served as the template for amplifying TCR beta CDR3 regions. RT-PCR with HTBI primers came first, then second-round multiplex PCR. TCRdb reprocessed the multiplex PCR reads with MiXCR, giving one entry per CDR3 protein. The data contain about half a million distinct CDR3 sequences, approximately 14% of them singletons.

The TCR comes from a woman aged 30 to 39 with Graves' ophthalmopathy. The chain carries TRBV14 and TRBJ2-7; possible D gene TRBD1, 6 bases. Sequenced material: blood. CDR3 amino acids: CASSQVQGYEQYF. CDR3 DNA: TGTGCCAGCAGCCAAGTACAGGGTTACGAGCAGTACTTC.